This TCR beta chain was sequenced in a study of T cell responses to AZD1222 COVID-19 vaccine. Some clones are missing from TCRdb's copy, which holds only in-frame ones; the method was immunoSEQ multiplex PCR. Here the sample spans fewer than 35,000 clones, approximately 89% being singletons. The sample consisted of peripheral blood, taken on day 0 of AZD1222 vaccination. The receptors shown here come from an adult in good health.

V gene TRBV18 combines with J gene TRBJ1-2; D unclear. The V gene's germline CDR1 is KGHSH and CDR2 LQKENI. The ends were cut back, 2 bases at V and 8 bases at J, with 18 bases in the middle. The CDR3 is made up of 15 amino acids. CDR3 residues: CASSPDIVGMGGYTF. The CDR3 nucleotides are TGTGCCAGCTCACCAGACATCGTGGGGATGGGGGGCTACACCTTC.